This T cell receptor beta chain was found in a study of preoperative IRX-2 immunotherapy in early breast cancer. Germline CDR1 SSHAT, CDR2 FNYEAQ (reference sequence). The CDR3 runs to 15 residues. The V end lost 5 bases, the J end lost 5 bases, and 13 bases lay between the germline ends. Repertoires were generated with immunoSEQ multiplex PCR, while TCRdb's copy carries only in-frame clones and drops some. The sample holds about 98,000 clones; 70% to 90% are singletons and the top ten take approximately 2%. As to treatment: preoperative locoregional IRX-2 cytokine immunotherapy. Preoperative locoregional IRX-2 cytokine immunotherapy was tested in the phase Ib source study.

V gene TRBV7-7 combines with J gene TRBJ1-6, with D hard to call. The TCR sequence derives from a human donor with breast cancer. The source material was tumor tissue, sampled after IRX-2 immunotherapy. The CDR3 region has the DNA TGTGCCAGCAGCCTTCCAGTACCGAATAATTCACCCCTCCACTTT. Translation: CASSLPVPNNSPLHF. The full variable domain, completed using reference TRBV7-7 and TRBJ1-6, is GAGVSQSPRYKVTKRGQDVTLRCDPISSHATLYWYQQALGQGPEFLTYFNYEAQPDKSGLPSDRFSAERPEGSISTLTIQRTEQRDSAMYRCASSLPVPNNSPLHFGNGTRLTVT.